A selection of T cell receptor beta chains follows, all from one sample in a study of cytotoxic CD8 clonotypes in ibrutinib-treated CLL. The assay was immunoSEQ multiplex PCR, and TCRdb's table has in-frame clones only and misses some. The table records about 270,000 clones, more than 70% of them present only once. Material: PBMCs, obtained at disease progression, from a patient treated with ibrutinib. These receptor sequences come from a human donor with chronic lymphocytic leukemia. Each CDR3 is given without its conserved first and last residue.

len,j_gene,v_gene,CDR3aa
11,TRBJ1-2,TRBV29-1,SVVLGLDYGYT
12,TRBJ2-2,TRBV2,ASSADRVDGELF
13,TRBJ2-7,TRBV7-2,ASSPGLAGLYEQY
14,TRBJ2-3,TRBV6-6,ASSHNARRNTDTQY
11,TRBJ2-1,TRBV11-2,ASSEQGYNEQF
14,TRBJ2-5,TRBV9,ASSVNSLSPQETQY
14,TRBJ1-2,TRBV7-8,ASSQDRDRGDYGYT
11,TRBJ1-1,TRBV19,ASSSRAGVKAF
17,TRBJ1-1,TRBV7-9,ASSSQLQGGLNMNTEAF
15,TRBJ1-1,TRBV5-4,ASSWALGTGGDTEAF
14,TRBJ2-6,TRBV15,ATSRDQGSGANVLT
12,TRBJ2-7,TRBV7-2,ASSLAVSSYEQY
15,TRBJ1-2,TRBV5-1,ASSSTGGAGPNYGYT
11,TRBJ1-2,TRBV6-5,ASRIGGGASYT
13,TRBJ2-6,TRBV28,ASSLTPPGANVLT
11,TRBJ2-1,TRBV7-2,ASSLAQVNEQF
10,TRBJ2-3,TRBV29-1,SVVVGTDTQY
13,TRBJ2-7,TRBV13,ASSFVGQGADEQY
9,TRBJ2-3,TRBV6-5,ASSKGLEKY
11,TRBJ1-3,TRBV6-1,ASSLGQRNTIY
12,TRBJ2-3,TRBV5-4,ASSLAPGSDTQY
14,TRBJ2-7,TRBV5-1,ASSSAPIGVNYEQY
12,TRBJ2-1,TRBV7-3,ASSSGTGFNEQF
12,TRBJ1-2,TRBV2,ASSESVFILGYT
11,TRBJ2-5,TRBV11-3,ASSLGGSETQY
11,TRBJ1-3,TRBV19,ASSIKDGNTIY
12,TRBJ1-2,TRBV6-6,ASTGAGARYGYT